This T cell receptor beta chain was sequenced during a study of blood T cell repertoires in COVID-19. Using immunoSEQ multiplex PCR, the repertoire was profiled, and TCRdb retains in-frame clones only, with some absent. The table shows roughly 290,000 clones, with approximately 90% occurring only once. The CDR3 has 13 residues. Germline assignment: CDR1 SNHLY and CDR2 FYNNEI. The V segment lost 4 bases and the J segment 7 bases; nucleotides outside the gene matches: 5. V is TRBV2 and J is TRBJ1-2; 8 nucleotides agree with TRBD1. What was sequenced was peripheral blood. This TCR derives from a woman aged 60-70 years with acute or convalescent COVID-19. For the CDR3, the DNA is TGTGCCAGCAGTGCAGGGGGCTTGGGTGGCTACACCTTC. Residues: CASSAGGLGGYTF.